These T cell receptor beta chains were read from a single sample in a study of cytomegalovirus exposure and HLA in healthy donors. The protocol was immunoSEQ multiplex PCR, while the TCRdb copy is restricted to in-frame clones and leaves out a portion. The repertoire holds about 150,000 clones, just over 85% seen once, with about 1.9% in the top ten. Specimen: PBMCs. The source is a human donor in good health. CDR3s include the opening cysteine and the closing phenylalanine or tryptophan. Each record gives: CDR3 DNA, CDR3 protein, CDR3 length, clone size, V gene, J gene, D gene. A D gene is named only where the DNA matches it firmly. Clone size, where shown, is once, few, many, or a class for clones that have expanded.

DNA: TGTGCCAGTAGTCGTTCCAGGGGGGTGAACACTGAAGCTTTCTTT
CDR3: CASSRSRGVNTEAFF
length: 15
size: NA
V: TRBV19
J: TRBJ1-1
D: TRBD1

DNA: TGTGCCAGCAGCTTGAGACTCCAAGAGACCCAGTACTTC
CDR3: CASSLRLQETQYF
length: 13
size: NA
V: TRBV7-3
J: TRBJ2-5
D: NA

DNA: TGCAGCGTCCCGGGACTGGCGGTCCCAGATACGCAGTATTTT
CDR3: CSVPGLAVPDTQYF
length: 14
size: NA
V: TRBV29-1
J: TRBJ2-3
D: NA

DNA: TGTGCCAGCAGCCCCGACTTTAGCGGGGAAGAGACCCAGTACTTC
CDR3: CASSPDFSGEETQYF
length: 15
size: NA
V: TRBV7-6
J: TRBJ2-5
D: TRBD2

DNA: TGTGCCAGCAGCGAAGGGCTAGCGGGAGTGCAGTTCTTC
CDR3: CASSEGLAGVQFF
length: 13
size: NA
V: TRBV9
J: TRBJ2-1
D: TRBD2

DNA: TGTGCCAGCTCACCTCGATTACAGGGGGGCACCTACAATGAGCAGTTCTTC
CDR3: CASSPRLQGGTYNEQFF
length: 17
size: NA
V: TRBV18
J: TRBJ2-1
D: TRBD1

DNA: TGTGCCAGCAGCTTCGGCGGGGTGCGGAACACTGAAGCTTTCTTT
CDR3: CASSFGGVRNTEAFF
length: 15
size: NA
V: TRBV7-6
J: TRBJ1-1
D: NA

DNA: TGTGCCAGCAGGATAGAGACAGGGGGCCTTGAAGCTTTCTTT
CDR3: CASRIETGGLEAFF
length: 14
size: NA
V: TRBV6-5
J: TRBJ1-1
D: TRBD1

DNA: TGTGCCAGCAGTGGGGGAAACAGGGGAAACACTGAAGCTTTCTTT
CDR3: CASSGGNRGNTEAFF
length: 15
size: NA
V: TRBV28
J: TRBJ1-1
D: TRBD1

DNA: TGTGCCAGCAGCCCGCAGGGATGGACACCCCTCCACTTT
CDR3: CASSPQGWTPLHF
length: 13
size: NA
V: TRBV7-9
J: TRBJ1-6
D: NA

DNA: TGTGCCAGCAGTTTCCGCGGGACAGGGAGTAATCAGCCCCAGCATTTT
CDR3: CASSFRGTGSNQPQHF
length: 16
size: NA
V: TRBV28
J: TRBJ1-5
D: TRBD1

DNA: TGCGCCAGCAGCTTGCAACCGGAAGAGACCCAGTACTTC
CDR3: CASSLQPEETQYF
length: 13
size: NA
V: TRBV5-1
J: TRBJ2-5
D: NA

DNA: TGTGCCAGCAGCCAAGGGCGGGGGGAGACCCAGTACTTC
CDR3: CASSQGRGETQYF
length: 13
size: NA
V: TRBV4-2
J: TRBJ2-5
D: TRBD2

DNA: TGTGCCAGTAGTATTCCGGGGTTCTCCGCTGAAGCTTTCTTT
CDR3: CASSIPGFSAEAFF
length: 14
size: NA
V: TRBV19
J: TRBJ1-1
D: NA

DNA: TGTGCCATCAGTGACCACCGGGACAGCGAGAACACTGAAGCTTTCTTT
CDR3: CAISDHRDSENTEAFF
length: 16
size: NA
V: TRBV10-3
J: TRBJ1-1
D: TRBD1

DNA: TGTGCCAGCAGCTTCGACTTTTACGGCTACACCTTC
CDR3: CASSFDFYGYTF
length: 12
size: few
V: TRBV7-9
J: TRBJ1-2
D: NA

DNA: TGTGCCAGCAGCGCATGGACTAGCGGGGAGAATGAGCAGTTCTTC
CDR3: CASSAWTSGENEQFF
length: 15
size: NA
V: TRBV9
J: TRBJ2-1
D: TRBD2

DNA: TGTGCCAGCAGTTTTAACAGGGTCCTGACCTACGAGCAGTACTTC
CDR3: CASSFNRVLTYEQYF
length: 15
size: NA
V: TRBV28
J: TRBJ2-7
D: NA

DNA: TGTGCCAGCAGCGCTAGCGGGGGCCGGTCCAAAAACATTCAGTACTTC
CDR3: CASSASGGRSKNIQYF
length: 16
size: NA
V: TRBV11-1
J: TRBJ2-4
D: TRBD2

DNA: TGTGCCAGCTCGCCCCCTAGCGGGGGAGGCCCCTACAATGAGCAGTTCTTC
CDR3: CASSPPSGGGPYNEQFF
length: 17
size: NA
V: TRBV18
J: TRBJ2-1
D: TRBD2

DNA: TGCGCCAGCAGCCAAGCGGGACAGGGTAGGAACACTGAAGCTTTCTTT
CDR3: CASSQAGQGRNTEAFF
length: 16
size: once
V: TRBV4-1
J: TRBJ1-1
D: TRBD1

DNA: TGCAGCGTTGAAGATCGTCCTAGCGGGAGTTACAATGAGCAGTTCTTC
CDR3: CSVEDRPSGSYNEQFF
length: 16
size: NA
V: TRBV29-1
J: TRBJ2-1
D: TRBD2

DNA: TGTGCCAGCAGAGCCAGGGGAAGCACAGATACGCAGTATTTT
CDR3: CASRARGSTDTQYF
length: 14
size: NA
V: TRBV19
J: TRBJ2-3
D: NA

DNA: TGTGCCACCAGCAGACCAGGGGGGTGGCTAGAGACCCAGTACTTC
CDR3: CATSRPGGWLETQYF
length: 15
size: few
V: TRBV15
J: TRBJ2-5
D: NA

DNA: TGCGCCAGCAGCCAAGGACCCGGGACTAGCTCCTACGAGCAGTACTTC
CDR3: CASSQGPGTSSYEQYF
length: 16
size: once
V: TRBV4-1
J: TRBJ2-7
D: TRBD2

DNA: TGTGCCAGCAGCCTGGACAGGACCCCCTATGGCTACACCTTC
CDR3: CASSLDRTPYGYTF
length: 14
size: NA
V: TRBV7-9
J: TRBJ1-2
D: TRBD1

DNA: TGTGCCAGCAGCCCGAGGGGGGGTTGGAACACTGAAGCTTTCTTT
CDR3: CASSPRGGWNTEAFF
length: 15
size: NA
V: TRBV7-9
J: TRBJ1-1
D: NA

DNA: TGTGCCAGCAGGGACAGATCAACTAATGAAAAACTGTTTTTT
CDR3: CASRDRSTNEKLFF
length: 14
size: NA
V: TRBV6-6
J: TRBJ1-4
D: NA

DNA: TGTGCCAGCACTGTCCCACAGAGAAGGTCCCCCCAGCATTTT
CDR3: CASTVPQRRSPQHF
length: 14
size: NA
V: TRBV28
J: TRBJ1-5
D: NA

DNA: TGCGCCAGCAGCCAAGATAGCCTTCCGGCAGATACGCAGTATTTT
CDR3: CASSQDSLPADTQYF
length: 15
size: once
V: TRBV4-1
J: TRBJ2-3
D: NA

DNA: TGTGCCAGCAGCGTAGAGCAGGGAACTGAAGCTTTCTTT
CDR3: CASSVEQGTEAFF
length: 13
size: NA
V: TRBV9
J: TRBJ1-1
D: NA

DNA: TGTGCCAGCAGTTTGCTGCCTATATGGGTACGGGAGGTGGAATTGAGCACCGGGGAGCTGTTTTTT
CDR3: CASSLLPIWVREVELSTGELFF
length: 22
size: NA
V: TRBV28
J: TRBJ2-2
D: TRBD2

DNA: TGCGCCAGCAGTGCCGAGGGGGCGAACACTGAAGCTTTCTTT
CDR3: CASSAEGANTEAFF
length: 14
size: once
V: TRBV10-1
J: TRBJ1-1
D: TRBD1

DNA: TGCGCCAGCAGCCTACAGGGTAACACTGAAGCTTTCTTT
CDR3: CASSLQGNTEAFF
length: 13
size: NA
V: TRBV4-1
J: TRBJ1-1
D: NA

DNA: TGCAGCGCTGGCGTGGGGGGGGTGAACACCGGGGAGCTGTTTTTT
CDR3: CSAGVGGVNTGELFF
length: 15
size: NA
V: TRBV29-1
J: TRBJ2-2
D: TRBD2

DNA: TGTGCCAGCAGTGGGGGAGGAGCAGGGAGAAACACCATATATTTT
CDR3: CASSGGGAGRNTIYF
length: 15
size: NA
V: TRBV7-9
J: TRBJ1-3
D: NA

DNA: TGTGCCAGCAGCCACGGACAGCCAACACAGTTCTTC
CDR3: CASSHGQPTQFF
length: 12
size: NA
V: TRBV7-9
J: TRBJ2-1
D: NA

DNA: TGTGCCAGCAGCTACCCGACTAGCGGGATAAACAATGAGCAGTTCTTC
CDR3: CASSYPTSGINNEQFF
length: 16
size: NA
V: TRBV5-6
J: TRBJ2-1
D: TRBD2

DNA: TGTGCCAGCAGCACTACAGGGGAGGAGGACACTGAAGCTTTCTTT
CDR3: CASSTTGEEDTEAFF
length: 15
size: NA
V: TRBV2
J: TRBJ1-1
D: TRBD1

DNA: TGTGCCACCAGCAGAGCCAGGGGGCCGACCACTGAAGCTTTCTTT
CDR3: CATSRARGPTTEAFF
length: 15
size: NA
V: TRBV15
J: TRBJ1-1
D: TRBD1

DNA: TGTGCCAGCAGTGAAAAGTCGGGGGGCAAAAACGAGCAGTACTTC
CDR3: CASSEKSGGKNEQYF
length: 15
size: NA
V: TRBV6-1
J: TRBJ2-7
D: NA

DNA: TGTGCCAGCAGTGAATGGGGAGGGGTTGGCAATCAGCCCCAGCATTTT
CDR3: CASSEWGGVGNQPQHF
length: 16
size: NA
V: TRBV6-1
J: TRBJ1-5
D: NA

DNA: TGTGCCAGCAGTTATCTCTTTGGGACAGGGCATGGCTACACCTTC
CDR3: CASSYLFGTGHGYTF
length: 15
size: NA
V: TRBV6-5
J: TRBJ1-2
D: TRBD1